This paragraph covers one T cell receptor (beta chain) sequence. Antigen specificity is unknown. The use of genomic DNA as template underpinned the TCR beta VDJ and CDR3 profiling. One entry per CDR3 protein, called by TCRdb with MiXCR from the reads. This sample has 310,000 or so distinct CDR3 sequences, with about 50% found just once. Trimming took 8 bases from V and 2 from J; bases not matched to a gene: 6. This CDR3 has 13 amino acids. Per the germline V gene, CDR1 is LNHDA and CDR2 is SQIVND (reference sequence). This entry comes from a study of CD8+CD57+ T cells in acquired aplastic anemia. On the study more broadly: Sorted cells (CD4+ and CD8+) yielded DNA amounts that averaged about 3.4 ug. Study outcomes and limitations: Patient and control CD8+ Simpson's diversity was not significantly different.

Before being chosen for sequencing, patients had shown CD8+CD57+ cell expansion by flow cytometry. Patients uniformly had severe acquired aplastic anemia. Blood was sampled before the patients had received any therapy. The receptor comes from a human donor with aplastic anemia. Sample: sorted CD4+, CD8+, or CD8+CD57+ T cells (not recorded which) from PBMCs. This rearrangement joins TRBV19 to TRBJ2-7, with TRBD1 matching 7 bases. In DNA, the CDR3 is TGTGCCAGTCGGGACAGAGCTACCTACGAGCAGTACTTC. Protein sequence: CASRDRATYEQYF.